The entry below describes one T cell receptor (beta chain). The CDR3 has 16 residues. In germline, CDR1 is KGHDR, CDR2 SFDVKD. V was clipped by 8 bases and J by 0 bases, with 19 bases between them. This specimen comes from a study of blood T cell repertoires in COVID-19. Across the whole study: From the United States, Italy and Spain came samples of acute and convalescent COVID-19. Nucleic acid was either cDNA or gDNA, and it came from T cells, B-cell-depleted T cells, or PBMCs.

Per the original methods: Reference gene primer amplification gave estimated nucleated cell counts. The protocol was immunoSEQ multiplex PCR, while the TCRdb copy is restricted to in-frame clones and leaves out a portion. V and J calls and clone size come straight from that table; D and trimming were deduced from the DNA. The sample consists of about 89,000 clones, around 88% of them appearing once. This TCR was recovered from a man aged 55 to 70 with acute or convalescent COVID-19. Sequencing input: peripheral blood. The rearrangement joins TRBV24-1 to TRBJ2-7; TRBD1 might be the D (5 bases). DNA for the CDR3: TGTGCCACCACTTACGGCAGGGCGACGTCCTCCTACGAGCAGTACTTC. Its protein is CATTYGRATSSYEQYF.